The clone carrying this TCR beta chain was seen more than once but under ten times. The data are from a study of sequential checkpoint blockade in melanoma. About the study: Each arm's sequence ended with maintenance nivolumab.

Clones were sequenced by immunoSEQ multiplex PCR, and TCRdb holds only the in-frame ones, with some missing. Of over 5,500 clones listed, roughly 27% are singletons. Documented treatment: randomized to nivolumab then ipilimumab (arm A) or the reverse (arm B). This receptor was taken from a human donor with melanoma. The specimen was tumor tissue (inferred from file names), collected from a patient given nivolumab and ipilimumab in sequence.

Here the CDR3 reads CASSLVSSTGELFF. The CDR3 DNA reads as TGTGCCAGCAGCTTAGTTAGCAGCACCGGGGAGCTGTTTTTT. The gene calls are TRBV11-3 and TRBJ2-2; no reliable D call. Trimming took 1 base from V and 4 from J, leaving 7 bases between them. Germline CDR1 and CDR2: SGHNT and YENEEA. CDR3 size: 14 residues.